This T cell receptor (beta chain) originates from a study of shared clonotypes between healthy human individuals. Replicate PCRs from sorted subsets contained roughly 220 ng DNA, which is around 30,000 T cell genomes. Assay used: immunoSEQ multiplex PCR; TCRdb lists only in-frame clones, some missing. The sample has around 720,000 clones, 55% to 85% seen once; the top ten hold around 2%. V dropped 1 base and J dropped 2; count of bases not matched to a gene: 4. Germline V gene data show CDR1 as SEHNR and CDR2 as FQNEAQ (reference sequence). This CDR3 is built from 16 residues. Donors had no recently reported acute infections or vaccinations and were HIV-negative. CD4+ cells were split into CD45RA+ naive and CD45RA-negative memory subsets.

Material: memory CD4+ T cells sorted from blood. The subset was: CD45RA-negative fraction. The clonotype comes from a woman under 40 in good health. The chain carries TRBV7-9 and TRBJ2-2, with 7 nucleotides matching TRBD2. For the CDR3, the DNA is TGTGCCAGCAGCTTAGGGCTAGCGGTCAACACCGGGGAGCTGTTTTTT. This gives the protein CASSLGLAVNTGELFF.